These 28 T cell receptor beta chains originate from one sample sequenced in a study of cytomegalovirus exposure and HLA in healthy donors. In the PCR, 60 Vbeta and 13 Jbeta primers were used. TCRdb keeps only in-frame clones here, not all; method: immunoSEQ multiplex PCR. The sample contains some 170,000 clones, 80% of which appear only once. The sequenced sample consisted of PBMCs. These receptor sequences come from a young man in good health and CMV-seronegative.

The CDR3 coding sequence is TGTGCCAGCAGCGGTTCGGGGACTAGTTCCTACAATGAGCAGTTCTTC. Translated: CASSGSGTSSYNEQFF. This chain joins TRBV9 and TRBJ2-1; 8 bases are a match to TRBD2. Germline CDR1 SGDLS, CDR2 YYNGEE. This CDR3 has 16 residues. With 3 bases clipped from V and 1 base from J, the junction kept 6 bases outside the gene matches.

V usage is TRBV11-2 and J usage is TRBJ2-5; TRBD1 matches at 8 bases. V was pared by 5 bases and J by 5 bases, with 7 bases of the junction left unmatched. From germline, CDR1 is SGHAT and CDR2 FQNNGV. CDR3 length: 14 amino acids. Here the CDR3 reads CASSPGGAMETQYF. For the CDR3, the DNA is TGTGCCAGCAGCCCAGGGGGCGCGATGGAGACCCAGTACTTC.

This rearrangement joins TRBV10-1 to TRBJ1-1; D not certain. The V gene lost 4 bases and the J gene lost 7 bases, with 13 bases spanning the gap. There are 13 residues in the CDR3. Germline V gene sequence: CDR1 WNHNN, CDR2 SYGVQD (reference sequence). CDR3 loop: CASSVSLFGEAFF. DNA for the CDR3: TGCGCCAGCAGTGTGTCCTTATTCGGTGAAGCTTTCTTT.

The chain links TRBV28 to TRBJ1-5, with 8 bases fitting TRBD1. CDR3 length: 14 amino acids. V lost 7 bases, J lost 5 bases, and 7 bases stayed unmatched. The germline V gene has CDR1 MDHEN and CDR2 SYDVKM. The CDR3 nucleotides are TGTGCCAGCACCCCGGACAGGGTCTATCAGCCCCAGCATTTT. This translates into CASTPDRVYQPQHF.

The chain links TRBV5-5 to TRBJ2-3, with no clear D. This CDR3 is 12 amino acids long. The ends were cut back, 4 bases at V and 4 bases at J, with 7 bases in the middle. Germline loops: CDR1 SGHKS, CDR2 YYEKEE (reference sequence). In DNA form, the CDR3 reads TGTGCCAGCAGCCCTGGCCCAGATACGCAGTATTTT. Residues: CASSPGPDTQYF.

CDR3 nucleotides: TGTGCCAGTAGTATCTTTGGGACATCCAGCGGAGGCAATCAGCCCCAGCATTTT. Translating it yields CASSIFGTSSGGNQPQHF. This sequence joins TRBV19 and TRBJ1-5, with a tentative D call TRBD1 (6 bases). Trimming took off 3 bases at V and 2 bases at J, with 20 bases between the two ends. The germline CDR1 and CDR2 sequences are LNHDA and SQIVND (reference sequence). The CDR3 is 18 residues long.

The rearrangement links TRBV25-1 to TRBJ2-4; D is unclear. V was trimmed by 4 bases and J by 1 base, leaving 14 bases between them. Per the germline V gene, CDR1 is MGHDK and CDR2 is SYGVNS. This CDR3 contains 16 residues. In nucleotides, the CDR3 is TGTGCCAGCAGTGCTGGAGCAGTAAGGGCCAAAAACATTCAGTACTTC. Encoded protein: CASSAGAVRAKNIQYF.

For the CDR3, the DNA is TGCGCCAGCAGCCTAAACTACGGAGGGGCCAACGTCCTGACTTTC. It is translated as CASSLNYGGANVLTF. J is TRBJ2-6 and V is TRBV5-1; D is uncertain. The germline V gene encodes CDR1 SGHRS and CDR2 YFSETQ. The CDR3 sequence is 15 residues long. Trimming pared 4 bases from V and 4 bases from J, leaving 12 bases between.

The chain uses TRBV9 and TRBJ2-1; possibly TRBD2 for D (6 bases). Germline V lookup: CDR1 SGDLS, CDR2 YYNGEE. The CDR3 has 15 amino acids. V was trimmed by 3 bases and J by 0 bases, leaving 10 bases between them. In nucleotides, the CDR3 is TGTGCCAGCAGCGCGGGACTCCCCTCCTACAATGAGCAGTTCTTC. This sequence encodes CASSAGLPSYNEQFF.

This clone was counted a single time. The chain couples TRBV2 to TRBJ1-2; tentatively, D is TRBD1 (5 bases). V lost 7 bases and J 8 bases, leaving 11 bases between the germline ends. The CDR3 is 11 residues long. Per the germline V gene, CDR1 is SNHLY and CDR2 is FYNNEI. The CDR3, as DNA: TGTGCCAGCACTGCGGGGCTGGGCTACACCTTC. Its protein is CASTAGLGYTF. The variable domain in full, completed from reference TRBV2 and TRBJ1-2, reads EPEVTQTPSHQVTQMGQEVILRCVPISNHLYFYWYRQILGQKVEFLVSFYNNEISEKSEIFDDQFSVERPDGSNFTLKIRSTKLEDSAMYFCASTAGLGYTFGSGTRLTVV.

The chain carries TRBV5-1 and TRBJ2-5, with D possibly matching TRBD1 (5 bases). The CDR3 is 13 amino acids. Germline CDR1 reads SGHRS; CDR2 reads YFSETQ. V dropped 5 bases and J dropped 2 bases, with 10 bases sitting between them. DNA for the CDR3: TGCGCCAGCAGGATGACAGCTCAAGAGACCCAGTACTTC. Its protein product is CASRMTAQETQYF.

The chain carries TRBV7-9 and TRBJ1-2; 7 bases agree with TRBD1. The CDR3 has 14 residues. V lost 3 bases, J lost 6 bases, and 7 bases stayed unmatched. Germline CDR1 reads SEHNR; CDR2 reads FQNEAQ (reference sequence). Here the CDR3 DNA reads TGTGCCAGCAGCTTCACAGGGGAGGTCAATGGCTACACCTTC. Translated: CASSFTGEVNGYTF.

This clone has just a few counts. This chain joins TRBV5-5 and TRBJ1-6; 7 bases map to TRBD1. Unmatched junction bases numbered 7, after V lost 4 bases and J lost 6 bases. Germline CDR1 SGHKS, CDR2 YYEKEE (reference sequence). The CDR3 contains 15 residues. The CDR3 DNA is TGTGCCAGCAGCCTCAGGGGACAGTCTAATTCACCCCTCCACTTT. Amino acids: CASSLRGQSNSPLHF.

The V call is TRBV5-4, the J call TRBJ1-1, with a possible D match to TRBD1 (6 bases). The germline V and J ends were trimmed by 4 bases and 3 bases, with 19 bases remaining between them. Germline CDR1 and CDR2: SGHNT and YYREEE (reference sequence). This CDR3 region has 16 residues. The CDR3 is CASSRISRQDDTEAFF. The CDR3 nucleotides are TGTGCCAGCAGCAGAATCTCCCGACAGGATGACACTGAAGCTTTCTTT.

CDR3 loop: CASSRYGLPNEKLFF. In DNA, the CDR3 is TGTGCCAGCAGTCGTTACGGGTTACCTAATGAAAAACTGTTTTTT. The V gene is TRBV28, the J gene TRBJ1-4; unclear D gene. Germline values: CDR1 MDHEN, CDR2 SYDVKM. This CDR3 spans 15 amino acids. V lost 5 bases and J 3 bases, leaving 13 bases between the germline ends.

V and J are TRBV9 and TRBJ1-4, with unresolved D. V was trimmed by 4 bases and J by 4 bases, leaving 14 bases between them. The germline CDR1 and CDR2 sequences are SGDLS and YYNGEE. This CDR3 has 15 residues. The CDR3 region is CASSPGEALNEKLFF. CDR3 coding DNA: TGTGCCAGCAGCCCCGGGGAGGCCCTTAATGAAAAACTGTTTTTT.

The chain recombines TRBV7-9 with TRBJ1-1; D unresolved. V shed 3 bases and J shed 0 bases, with 5 bases lying between them. The CDR3 runs 13 residues. Germline CDR1 SEHNR, CDR2 FQNEAQ (reference sequence). Written as DNA, the CDR3 is TGTGCCAGCAGCTTGGAGGTGAACACTGAAGCTTTCTTT. Protein: CASSLEVNTEAFF. The variable domain in full, with the rest retrieved from reference TRBV7-9 and TRBJ1-1, is DTGVSQNPRHKITKRGQNVTFRCDPISEHNRLYWYRQTLGQGPEFLTYFQNEAQLEKSRLLSDRFSAERPKGSFSTLEIQRTEQGDSAMYLCASSLEVNTEAFFGQGTRLTVV.

The CDR3 spells CASRRFPGLSTDTQYF. The CDR3 DNA sequence: TGTGCCAGCAGGCGGTTTCCGGGACTTAGCACAGATACGCAGTATTTT. The gene calls are TRBV7-8 and TRBJ2-3; possibly TRBD2 for D (6 bases). Germline-derived CDR1 and CDR2 are SGHVS and FQNEAQ. The CDR3 loop spans 16 amino acids. Trimming stripped 6 bases from V and 0 bases from J, with 16 bases between. Full variable domain (missing parts from reference TRBV7-8 and TRBJ2-3): GAGVSQSPRYKVAKRGQDVALRCDPISGHVSLFWYQQALGQGPEFLTYFQNEAQLDKSGLPSDRFFAERPEGSVSTLKIQRTQQEDSAVYLCASRRFPGLSTDTQYFGPGTRLTVL.

The chain is built from TRBV30 and TRBJ1-6; perhaps TRBD1 as D (5 bases). Germline CDR1 GTSNPN, CDR2 SVGIG (reference sequence). V lost 1 base, J lost 14 bases, and 9 bases lay in between. The CDR3 is 11 amino acids. Written as DNA, the CDR3 is TGTGCCTGGAGTGGGGGGGGAACCCTCCACTTT. The encoded protein is CAWSGGGTLHF.

The rearrangement uses TRBV7-8 and TRBJ2-7; a weak D match, TRBD1 (7 bases). The germline gives CDR1 SGHVS, CDR2 FQNEAQ. This CDR3 contains 16 residues. Trimming left V 5 bases short and J 2 bases short, with 19 bases between. The CDR3 DNA is TGTGCCAGCAGCCCCGAGGGGGGACAGAATGCCTACGAGCAGTACTTC. It codes for CASSPEGGQNAYEQYF. The whole variable domain, filled in from reference TRBV7-8 and TRBJ2-7, reads GAGVSQSPRYKVAKRGQDVALRCDPISGHVSLFWYQQALGQGPEFLTYFQNEAQLDKSGLPSDRFFAERPEGSVSTLKIQRTQQEDSAVYLCASSPEGGQNAYEQYFGPGTRLTVT.

The gene calls are TRBV6-5 and TRBJ1-2, with D unresolved. CDR3 size: 13 residues. The V gene's germline CDR1 is MNHEY and CDR2 SVGAGI. Trimming removed 2 bases at V and 8 bases at J, with 12 bases between. In DNA form, the CDR3 reads TGTGCCAGCAGTTACGACTTTAATGGAGGCTACACCTTC. Translation gives CASSYDFNGGYTF.

The rearrangement joins TRBV5-1 to TRBJ1-5; 8 bases agree with TRBD1. Germline V gene data show CDR1 as SGHRS and CDR2 as YFSETQ. The length of the CDR3 is 14 residues. Unmatched junction bases numbered 3, after V lost 2 bases and J lost 5 bases. CDR3 bases: TGCGCCAGCAGCTTTACAGGGGGAGATCAGCCCCAGCATTTT. Its protein product is CASSFTGGDQPQHF.

The J gene is TRBJ2-2, the V gene TRBV9, with D possibly being TRBD2 (5 bases). CDR1 and CDR2 from the germline V gene are SGDLS and YYNGEE. V was shortened by 3 bases and J by 0 bases, with 12 bases between the two germline ends. This CDR3 region has 16 residues. CDR3 coding DNA: TGTGCCAGCAGCGCCCCGTCGAGGGCGAACACCGGGGAGCTGTTTTTT. Its protein is CASSAPSRANTGELFF.

The chain joins TRBV5-8 to TRBJ1-1, with D maybe TRBD1 (5 bases). The CDR3 runs to 17 residues. V lost 5 bases, J lost 0 bases, and 20 bases lay in between. CDR1 and CDR2 (germline): SGHTS, YDEGEE. In nucleotides, the CDR3 is TGTGCCAGCAGTTCAGAAGGGGCCGCGATGTTGAACACTGAAGCTTTCTTT. It translates to CASSSEGAAMLNTEAFF.

The genes are TRBV6-1 and TRBJ2-2; D uncertain. Germline CDR1 is MNHNS and CDR2 is SASEGT. The CDR3 has 13 residues. Between the trimmed V and J ends, which lost 3 bases and 5 bases, there was a span of 7 bases. CDR3 sequence: CASSDPRTGELFF. DNA for the CDR3: TGTGCCAGCAGTGACCCACGGACCGGGGAGCTGTTTTTT.

The chain carries TRBV7-9 and TRBJ1-2, with 10 bases identical to TRBD1. The junction had 6 bases not matched to a gene; V was cut back by 5 bases and J by 3 bases. Germline CDR1 is SEHNR and CDR2 is FQNEAQ (reference sequence). The CDR3 consists of 15 residues. Here the CDR3 reads CASSTGTGEDYGYTF. CDR3 bases: TGTGCCAGCAGCACAGGGACAGGGGAGGACTATGGCTACACCTTC.

In DNA, the CDR3 is TGTGCCAGCAGCGTAGAGGACGGGAGTGGAGAGACCCAGTACTTC. Amino acids: CASSVEDGSGETQYF. The V and J genes are TRBV9 and TRBJ2-5; perhaps TRBD2 as D (6 bases). Trimming took off 0 bases at V and 4 bases at J, with 13 bases between the two ends. This CDR3 contains 15 residues. CDR1 is SGDLS, CDR2 YYNGEE, per germline.

The chain employs TRBV28 and TRBJ1-1; D is unclear. Germline CDR1 MDHEN, CDR2 SYDVKM. The CDR3 runs to 15 residues. The germline V and J ends were trimmed by 3 bases and 0 bases, with 11 bases remaining between them. The CDR3 DNA follows: TGTGCCAGCAGTTTGTGGGCGAACATGAACACTGAAGCTTTCTTT. It codes for CASSLWANMNTEAFF.